Below, one T cell receptor (beta chain) is given with its context. This clonotype was counted at least ten times. It lacks a known antigen. No base qualities exist here, and no much larger clone lies one base off it. CDR1 and CDR2 are drawn from the germline V gene: MGHDK, SYGVNS. From cysteine to phenylalanine, the CDR3 is 13 amino acids long. Just the 39-base CDR3 DNA is kept, in frame starting at base 1. The trim is 4 bases for V and 4 bases for J, with a gap of 11 bases between the germline ends. This sample is drawn from a study of T cells in Graves' hyperthyroidism and ophthalmopathy (dated by TCRdb to between 2018 and 2021). General notes on the study: Peripheral blood was collected at initial diagnosis, before any treatment. To identify TCR V-J signatures that set the groups apart, the researchers used a discovery cohort of roughly 100 patients, made up of roughly 45 with Graves' ophthalmopathy and about 60 with stable Graves' hyperthyroidism. An independent validation cohort of around 19 hyperthyroidism patients and about 16 patients who later progressed to ophthalmopathy tested prospective prediction of ophthalmopathy. For training and testing, the 80 to 100 patients in the discovery cohort were randomly divided in a 7:3 ratio. In addition, the study compared T-cell repertoires in thyroid tissue and in blood from six Graves' hyperthyroidism patients. After sampling, hyperthyroidism patients received methimazole starting at 30 mg daily, and ophthalmopathy patients received high-dose intravenous methylprednisolone. The paper describes TCR Vbeta CDR3 sequencing of more than 120 peripheral blood samples, made up of 43 ophthalmopathy patients, approximately 73 hyperthyroidism patients and approximately 17 progressor patients. What the research found in general, with its limitations: A 13 V-J signature model separated ophthalmopathy from stable hyperthyroidism, with about 88% sensitivity and roughly 81% specificity in cross-validation and 80%/75% in testing. Most expanded thyroid clonotypes (frequency above 0.001) were also detected in blood, suggesting blood repertoires may reflect thyroid immune responses. No statistical method was used to set the sample size in advance, and investigators knew the group allocation. In validation, the model predicted progression to ophthalmopathy a median of roughly 6.2 months before onset, with roughly 71% sensitivity and about 75% specificity.

The TCR beta CDR3 regions were amplified from RNA transcripts. The first round of RT-PCR for the TCR CDR3 was performed with the HTBI primer set and the Qiagen OneStep RT-PCR kit. Libraries were constructed in a second round of multiplex PCR, after which size selection and purification were carried out. Sequencing of the libraries was done on an Illumina HiSeq2000 using paired-end 100 bp reads. The study's own analysis went as follows. SOAPnuke was used to process the raw data, throwing out any read that contained adapters or uncalled bases, had a mean Phred below 15, or lacked an exact constant-primer or identifier match. COPE v1.2.5 was used to merge the high-quality paired reads, and each unique nucleotide sequence was defined as a clonotype. MiTCR v1.1 was used to align the clonotypes against IMGT TRBV, TRBD and TRBJ reference segments. The analysis was restricted to V-J combinations with a frequency above 0.0001, which together covered just over 98% of the repertoires. A TCS score was defined as the ratio of F50 (clonal expansion) to E x V (chaos), with BLOSUM62-based TCRdist applied between CDR3 peptides within each V-J. Welch's t-statistics and random forest reduced around 550 V-J features to about 12, which were used in a naive Bayes classifier (R e1071). The similarity between thyroid and blood repertoires was quantified using the Morisita-Horn index. Through fastp at Q25 and MiXCR, TCRdb rebuilt clones from the public reads, retaining in-frame beta chains. Rows merge per CDR3 protein into single entries with the most common DNA and genes. TCRdb, rather than the study authors, made the V and J calls. The sample profile shows nearly 750,000 distinct CDR3 sequences; around 40% of them were found once. The leading ten clones occupy 30% to 40% of the sample.

Graves' hyperthyroidism was defined as stable when no progression to ophthalmopathy occurred over 18 months of follow-up. Hyperthyroidism patients were aged 18 to 65 years and newly diagnosed, with disease duration of less than 2 months. Exclusion was applied to patients with uncontrolled infections, other autoimmune diseases, pregnancy or lactation. Diagnoses relied on clinical symptoms, serum thyroxine and TRAb, thyroid ultrasound and orbital computed tomography. PBMCs were separated from roughly 9.6 ml of fresh peripheral blood using Ficoll-Paque density gradient centrifugation. Total RNA was extracted using Trizol reagent, and RNA quality was assessed on an Agilent 2100 Bioanalyzer.

The chain links TRBV25-1 with TRBJ2-7; no confident D gene assignment can be made. Input material: blood. This clonotype was obtained from a middle-aged woman with Graves' hyperthyroidism. The CDR3 protein: CASSAPVGYEQYF. The nucleotides are TGTGCCAGCAGTGCCCCTGTAGGGTACGAGCAGTACTTC.